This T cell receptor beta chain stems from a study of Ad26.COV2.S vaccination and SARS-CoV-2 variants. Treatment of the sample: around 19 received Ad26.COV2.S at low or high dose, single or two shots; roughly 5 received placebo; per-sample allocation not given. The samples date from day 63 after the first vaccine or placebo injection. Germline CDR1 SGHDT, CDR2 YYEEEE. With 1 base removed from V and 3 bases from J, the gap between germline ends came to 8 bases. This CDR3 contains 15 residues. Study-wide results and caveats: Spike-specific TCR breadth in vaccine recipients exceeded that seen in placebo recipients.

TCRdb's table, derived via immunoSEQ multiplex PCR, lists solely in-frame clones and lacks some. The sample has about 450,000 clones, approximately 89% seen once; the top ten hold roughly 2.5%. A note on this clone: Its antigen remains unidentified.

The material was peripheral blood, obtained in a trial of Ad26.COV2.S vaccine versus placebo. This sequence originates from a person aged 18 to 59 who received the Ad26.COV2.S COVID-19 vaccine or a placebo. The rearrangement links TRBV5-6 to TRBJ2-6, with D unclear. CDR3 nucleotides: TGTGCCAGCAGCTTGTGGGGTAGTGGGGCCAACGTCCTGACTTTC. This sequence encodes CASSLWGSGANVLTF.